This TCR beta chain originates from a study of tumor-infiltrating lymphocytes in localized non-small cell lung cancer. Points on this clone: Antigen unknown.

The repertoire was sequenced with immunoSEQ multiplex PCR; TCRdb's copy has only in-frame clones and lacks some. The sample consists of 9,500 to 15,000 clones, over 70% of them appearing once. The V gene's germline CDR1 is PRHDT and CDR2 FYEKMQ (reference sequence). V lost 5 bases and J lost 6; bases outside the gene matches: 4. CDR3 length: 13 amino acids. Points from the study as a whole: Technical variation could not be separated from intratumor heterogeneity here.

The chain joins TRBV13 to TRBJ1-2, with TRBD1 matching 9 bases. Sequenced sample: lung tumor tissue. The sequence derives from a human donor with non-small cell lung cancer. The chain's CDR3 is CASSGTGRDGYTF. The DNA for the CDR3 is TGTGCCAGCAGCGGGACAGGGAGGGATGGCTACACCTTC.